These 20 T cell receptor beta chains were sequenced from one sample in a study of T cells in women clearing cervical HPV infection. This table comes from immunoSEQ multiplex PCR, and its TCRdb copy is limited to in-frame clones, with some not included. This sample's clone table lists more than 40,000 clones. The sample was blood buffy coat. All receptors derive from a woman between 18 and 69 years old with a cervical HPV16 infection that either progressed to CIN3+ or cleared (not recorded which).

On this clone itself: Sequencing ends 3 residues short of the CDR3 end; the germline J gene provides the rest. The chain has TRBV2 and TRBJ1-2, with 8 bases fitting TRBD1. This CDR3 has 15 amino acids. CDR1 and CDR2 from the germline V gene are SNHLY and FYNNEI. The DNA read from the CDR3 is TGTGCCAGCAGTGCTCGGACAGGGCTATCGGTCGAC. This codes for CASSARTGLSVD. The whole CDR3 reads CASSARTGLSVDYTF. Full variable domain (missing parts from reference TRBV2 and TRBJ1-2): EPEVTQTPSHQVTQMGQEVILRCVPISNHLYFYWYRQILGQKVEFLVSFYNNEISEKSEIFDDQFSVERPDGSNFTLKIRSTKLEDSAMYFCASSARTGLSVDYTFGSGTRLTVV.

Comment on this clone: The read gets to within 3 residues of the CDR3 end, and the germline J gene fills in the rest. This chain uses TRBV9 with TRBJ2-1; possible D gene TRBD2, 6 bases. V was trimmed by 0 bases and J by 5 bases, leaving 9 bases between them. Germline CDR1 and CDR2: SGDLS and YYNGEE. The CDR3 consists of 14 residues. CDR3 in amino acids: CASSVGGENNEQFF. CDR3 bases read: TGTGCCAGCAGCGTAGGCGGGGAAAACAATGAG.

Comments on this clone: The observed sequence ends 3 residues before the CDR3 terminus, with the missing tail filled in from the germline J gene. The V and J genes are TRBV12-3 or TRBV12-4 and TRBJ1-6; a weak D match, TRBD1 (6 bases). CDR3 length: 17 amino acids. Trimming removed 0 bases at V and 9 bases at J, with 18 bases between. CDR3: CASSLALNRVGGSPLHF. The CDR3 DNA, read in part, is TGTGCCAGCAGTTTAGCGCTAAACAGGGTTGGAGGTTCACCC.

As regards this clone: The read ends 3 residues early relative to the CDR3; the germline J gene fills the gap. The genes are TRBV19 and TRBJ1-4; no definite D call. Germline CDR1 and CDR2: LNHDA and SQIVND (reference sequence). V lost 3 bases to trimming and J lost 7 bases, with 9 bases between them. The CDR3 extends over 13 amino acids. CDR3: CASSIPGLEKLFF. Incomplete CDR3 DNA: TGTGCCAGTAGTATTCCAGGTCTTGAAAAA. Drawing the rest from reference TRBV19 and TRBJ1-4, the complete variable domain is DGGITQSPKYLFRKEGQNVTLSCEQNLNHDAMYWYRQDPGQGLRLIYYSQIVNDFQKGDIAEGYSVSREKKESFPLTVTSAQKNPTAFYLCASSIPGLEKLFFGSGTQLSVL.

The sequenced part of the CDR3 DNA is TGTGCCAGCAGCTTAGGACAGTTCAATCAGCCG. Translating it yields CASSLGQFNQP. The full-length CDR3 reads as CASSLGQFNQPQYF. The gene calls are TRBV7-2 and TRBJ2-3; D possibly corresponds to TRBD1 (5 bases). The DNA ends 3 residues before the CDR3 does, and the rest of the CDR3 is filled in from the germline J gene. Germline V gene lookup returns CDR1 SGHTA and CDR2 FQGNSA. The CDR3 length is 14 residues.

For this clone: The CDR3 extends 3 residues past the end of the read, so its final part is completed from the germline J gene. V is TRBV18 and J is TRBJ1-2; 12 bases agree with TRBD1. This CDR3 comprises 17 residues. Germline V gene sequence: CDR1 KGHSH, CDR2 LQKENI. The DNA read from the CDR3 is TGTGCCAGCTCAGCCGGGACAGGGGGCGCTGGCCCATACGAC. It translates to CASSAGTGGAGPYD. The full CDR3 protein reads CASSAGTGGAGPYDYTF. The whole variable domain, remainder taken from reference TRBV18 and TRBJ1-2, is NAGVMQNPRHLVRRRGQEARLRCSPMKGHSHVYWYRQLPEEGLKFMVYLQKENIIDESGMPKERFSAEFPKEGPSILRIQQVVRGDSAAYFCASSAGTGGAGPYDYTFGSGTRLTVV.

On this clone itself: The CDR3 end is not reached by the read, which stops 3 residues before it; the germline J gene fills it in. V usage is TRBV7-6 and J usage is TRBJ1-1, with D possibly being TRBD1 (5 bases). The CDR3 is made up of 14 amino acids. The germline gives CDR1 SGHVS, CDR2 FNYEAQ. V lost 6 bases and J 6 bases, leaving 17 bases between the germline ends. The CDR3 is CASRPAGDGAEAFF. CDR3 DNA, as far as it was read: TGTGCCAGCAGGCCAGCGGGGGACGGGGCTGAA.

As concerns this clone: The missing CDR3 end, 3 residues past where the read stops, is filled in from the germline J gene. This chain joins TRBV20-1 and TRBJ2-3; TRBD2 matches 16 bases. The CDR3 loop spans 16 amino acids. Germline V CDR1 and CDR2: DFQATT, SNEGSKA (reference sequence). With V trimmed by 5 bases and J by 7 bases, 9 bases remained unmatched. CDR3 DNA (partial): TGCAGTGCTCCGCGACCGGGACTAGCGGGGGGGCATACG. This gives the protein CSAPRPGLAGGHT. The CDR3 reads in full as CSAPRPGLAGGHTQYF.

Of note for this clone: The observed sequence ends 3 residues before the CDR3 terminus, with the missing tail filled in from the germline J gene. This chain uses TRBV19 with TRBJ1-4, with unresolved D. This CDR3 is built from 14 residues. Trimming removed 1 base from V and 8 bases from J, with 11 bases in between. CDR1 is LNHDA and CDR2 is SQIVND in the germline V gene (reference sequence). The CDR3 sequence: CASSIGAPLEKLFF. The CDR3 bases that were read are TGTGCCAGTAGTATAGGAGCCCCTCTAGAAAAA.

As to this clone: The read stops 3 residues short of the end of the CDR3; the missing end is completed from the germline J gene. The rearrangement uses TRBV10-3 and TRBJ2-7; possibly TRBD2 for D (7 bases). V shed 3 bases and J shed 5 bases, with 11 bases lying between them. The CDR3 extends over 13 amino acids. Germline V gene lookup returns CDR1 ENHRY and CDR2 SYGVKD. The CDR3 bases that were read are TGTGCCATCAGTGACAGGGGAGGGAACGAG. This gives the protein CAISDRGGNE. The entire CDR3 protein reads CAISDRGGNEQYF.

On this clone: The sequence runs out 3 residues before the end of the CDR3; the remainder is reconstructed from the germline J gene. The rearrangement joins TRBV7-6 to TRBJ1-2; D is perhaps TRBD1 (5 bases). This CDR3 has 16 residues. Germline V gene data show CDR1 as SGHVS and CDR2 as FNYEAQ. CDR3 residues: CASSPTSGGSTDTYTF. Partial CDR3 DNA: TGTGCCAGCAGCCCCACTAGCGGGGGAAGCACAGATACC.

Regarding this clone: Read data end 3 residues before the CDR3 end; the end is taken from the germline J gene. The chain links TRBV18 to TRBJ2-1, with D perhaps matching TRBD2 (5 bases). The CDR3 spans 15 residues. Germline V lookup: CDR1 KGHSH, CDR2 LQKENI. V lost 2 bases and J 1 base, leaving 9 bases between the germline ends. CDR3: CASSPAGFSYNEQFF. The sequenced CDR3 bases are TGTGCCAGCTCACCAGCGGGCTTTTCCTACAATGAG.

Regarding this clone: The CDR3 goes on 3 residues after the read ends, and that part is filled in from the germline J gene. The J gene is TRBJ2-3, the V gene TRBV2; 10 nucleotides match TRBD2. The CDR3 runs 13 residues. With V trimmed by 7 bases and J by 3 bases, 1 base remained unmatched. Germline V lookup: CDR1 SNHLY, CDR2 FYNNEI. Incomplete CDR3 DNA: TGTGCCAGCAAACTAGCGGGGACAGATACG. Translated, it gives CASKLAGTDT. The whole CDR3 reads CASKLAGTDTQYF. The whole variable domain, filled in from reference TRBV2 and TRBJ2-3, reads EPEVTQTPSHQVTQMGQEVILRCVPISNHLYFYWYRQILGQKVEFLVSFYNNEISEKSEIFDDQFSVERPDGSNFTLKIRSTKLEDSAMYFCASKLAGTDTQYFGPGTRLTVL.

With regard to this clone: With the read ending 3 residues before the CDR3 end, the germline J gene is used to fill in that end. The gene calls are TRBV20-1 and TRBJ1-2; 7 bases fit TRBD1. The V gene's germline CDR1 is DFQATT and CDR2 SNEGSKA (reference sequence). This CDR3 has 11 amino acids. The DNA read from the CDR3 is TGCAGTGCTACAGGGGGACGCGGC. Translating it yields CSATGGRG. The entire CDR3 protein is CSATGGRGYTF.

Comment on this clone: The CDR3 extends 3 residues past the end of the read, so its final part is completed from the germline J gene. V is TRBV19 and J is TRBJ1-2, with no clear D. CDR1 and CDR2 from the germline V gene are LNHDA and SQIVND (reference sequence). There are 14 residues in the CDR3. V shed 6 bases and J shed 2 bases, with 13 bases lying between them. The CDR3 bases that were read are TGTGCCAGTAGCCTCAGAGTTACAAACTATGGC. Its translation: CASSLRVTNYG. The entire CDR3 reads CASSLRVTNYGYTF. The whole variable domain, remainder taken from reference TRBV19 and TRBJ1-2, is DGGITQSPKYLFRKEGQNVTLSCEQNLNHDAMYWYRQDPGQGLRLIYYSQIVNDFQKGDIAEGYSVSREKKESFPLTVTSAQKNPTAFYLCASSLRVTNYGYTFGSGTRLTVV.

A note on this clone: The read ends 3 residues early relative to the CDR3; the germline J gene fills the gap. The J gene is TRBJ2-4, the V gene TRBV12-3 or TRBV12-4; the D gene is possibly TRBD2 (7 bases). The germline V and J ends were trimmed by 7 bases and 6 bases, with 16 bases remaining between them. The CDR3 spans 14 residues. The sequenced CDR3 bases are TGTGCCAGCACGGGGGCGGGGGAGTCAAACATT. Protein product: CASTGAGESNI. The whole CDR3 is CASTGAGESNIQYF.

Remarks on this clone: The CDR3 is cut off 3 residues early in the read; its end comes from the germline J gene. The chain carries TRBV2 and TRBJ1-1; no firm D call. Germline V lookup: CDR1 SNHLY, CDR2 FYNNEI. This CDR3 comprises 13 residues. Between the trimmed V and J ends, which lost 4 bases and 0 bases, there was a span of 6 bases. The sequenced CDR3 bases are TGTGCCAGCAGTGTTCTTGTGAACACTGAA. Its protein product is CASSVLVNTE. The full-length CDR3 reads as CASSVLVNTEAFF. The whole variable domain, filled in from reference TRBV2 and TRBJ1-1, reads EPEVTQTPSHQVTQMGQEVILRCVPISNHLYFYWYRQILGQKVEFLVSFYNNEISEKSEIFDDQFSVERPDGSNFTLKIRSTKLEDSAMYFCASSVLVNTEAFFGQGTRLTVV.

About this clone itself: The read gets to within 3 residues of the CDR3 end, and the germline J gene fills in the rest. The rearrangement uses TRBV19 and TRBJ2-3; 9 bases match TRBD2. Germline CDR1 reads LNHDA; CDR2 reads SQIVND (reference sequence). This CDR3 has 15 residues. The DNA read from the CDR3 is TGTGCCAGTAGTACCAGCGGGGGGACTCAAGAGACG. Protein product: CASSTSGGTQET. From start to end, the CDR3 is CASSTSGGTQETQYF.

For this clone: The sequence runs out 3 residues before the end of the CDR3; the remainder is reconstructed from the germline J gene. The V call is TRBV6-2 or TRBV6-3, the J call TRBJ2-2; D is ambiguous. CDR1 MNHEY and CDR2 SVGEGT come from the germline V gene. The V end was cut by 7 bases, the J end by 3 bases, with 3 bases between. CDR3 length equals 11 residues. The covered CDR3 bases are TGTGCCAGCACGTACACCGGGGAG. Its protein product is CASTYTGE. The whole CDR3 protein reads CASTYTGELFF.

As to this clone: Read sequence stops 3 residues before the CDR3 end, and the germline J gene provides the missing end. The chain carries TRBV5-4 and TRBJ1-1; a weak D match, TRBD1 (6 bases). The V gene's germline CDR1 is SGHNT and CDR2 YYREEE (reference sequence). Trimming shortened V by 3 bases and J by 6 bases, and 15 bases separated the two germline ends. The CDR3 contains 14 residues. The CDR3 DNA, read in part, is TGTGCCAGCAGCTCAGGGGCTGGGAGAGCTGAA. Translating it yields CASSSGAGRAE. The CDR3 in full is CASSSGAGRAEAFF.